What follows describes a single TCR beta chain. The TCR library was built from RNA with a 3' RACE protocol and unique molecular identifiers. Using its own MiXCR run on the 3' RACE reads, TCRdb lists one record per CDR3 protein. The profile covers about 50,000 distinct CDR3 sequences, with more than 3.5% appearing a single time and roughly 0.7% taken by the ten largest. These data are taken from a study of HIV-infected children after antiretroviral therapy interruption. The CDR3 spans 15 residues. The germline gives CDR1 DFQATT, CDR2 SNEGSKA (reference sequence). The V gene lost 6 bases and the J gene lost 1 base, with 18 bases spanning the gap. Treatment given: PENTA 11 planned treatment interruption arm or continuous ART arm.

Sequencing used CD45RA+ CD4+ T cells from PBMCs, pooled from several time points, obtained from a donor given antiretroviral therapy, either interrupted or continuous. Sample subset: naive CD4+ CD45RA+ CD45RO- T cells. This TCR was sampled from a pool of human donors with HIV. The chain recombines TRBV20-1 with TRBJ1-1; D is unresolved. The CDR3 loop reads CSAHMPQRGNTEAFF. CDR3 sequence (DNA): TGCAGTGCCCATATGCCCCAACGAGGGAACACTGAAGCTTTCTTT.